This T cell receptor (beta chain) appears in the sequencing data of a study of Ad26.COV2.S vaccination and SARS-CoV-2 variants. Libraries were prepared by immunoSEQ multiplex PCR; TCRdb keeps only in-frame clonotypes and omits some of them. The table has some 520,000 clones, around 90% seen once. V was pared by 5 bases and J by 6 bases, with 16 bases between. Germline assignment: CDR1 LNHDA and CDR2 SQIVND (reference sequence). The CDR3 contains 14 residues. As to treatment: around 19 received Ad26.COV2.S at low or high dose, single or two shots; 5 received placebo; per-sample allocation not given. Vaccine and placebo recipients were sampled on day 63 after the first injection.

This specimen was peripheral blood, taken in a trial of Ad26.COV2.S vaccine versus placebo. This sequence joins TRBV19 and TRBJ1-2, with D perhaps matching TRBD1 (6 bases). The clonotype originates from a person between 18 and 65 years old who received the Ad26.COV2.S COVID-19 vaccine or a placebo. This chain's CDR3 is CASSSHRVRDGYTF. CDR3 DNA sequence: TGTGCCAGTAGTTCACACAGGGTAAGAGATGGCTACACCTTC.